This T cell receptor beta chain was obtained from a study of graft-versus-host responses after intestinal transplantation. The overall study: Each transplant was multivisceral, liver-intestinal, or isolated intestinal. Study results and caveats: Recipient marrow showed GvH clones, some seen first in ileum or blood.

Germline V gene data show CDR1 as LGHNT and CDR2 as FRNRAP. Trimming removed 1 base at V and 0 bases at J, with 6 bases between. The CDR3 has 14 amino acids. Sequencing used immunoSEQ multiplex PCR; TCRdb keeps in-frame clones, though not all of them. The sample records 70,000 to 80,000 clones, less than 95% being singletons. Worth noting for this clone: Its cognate antigen is unknown.

The receptor's source is a human donor who received an intestinal transplant. V and J are TRBV12-5 and TRBJ1-1; TRBD1 might be the D (6 bases). The sequenced sample was unstimulated CD8+ T cells sorted from spleen or lymph node cells, obtained before intestinal transplant. In DNA form, the CDR3 reads TGTGCTAGTGGTTTGGGGACAGTGAACACTGAAGCTTTCTTT. This gives the protein CASGLGTVNTEAFF.